These 6 T cell receptor beta chains were all obtained from the same sample, sequenced in a study of shared clonotypes between healthy human individuals. Assay used: immunoSEQ multiplex PCR; TCRdb lists only in-frame clones, some missing. The repertoire includes about 2,500,000 clones, about 92% of them detected once, and over 0.12% sits in the top ten. Input material: naive CD4+ T cells sorted from blood. Subset in this sample: CD45RA+ positively selected. The receptors derive from a man aged 18 to 30 in good health.

This clone appeared once. The rearrangement joins TRBV28 to TRBJ2-7; 7 positions agree with TRBD1. Germline V CDR1 and CDR2: MDHEN, SYDVKM. The CDR3 consists of 15 residues. The trim removed 3 bases at V and 0 bases at J, leaving 5 bases unmatched. CDR3 in amino acids: CASSLGQLASYEQYF. The DNA for the CDR3 is TGTGCCAGCAGTTTGGGACAGCTAGCCTCCTACGAGCAGTACTTC.

The chain employs TRBV13 and TRBJ2-2; D may be TRBD1 (5 bases). CDR3 length: 15 amino acids. The V end lost 2 bases, the J end lost 4 bases, and 11 bases lay between the germline ends. The V gene's germline CDR1 is PRHDT and CDR2 FYEKMQ (reference sequence). CDR3 bases: TGTGCCAGCAGCTTAAGGCAGGGAAGCACCGGGGAGCTGTTTTTT. Its translation: CASSLRQGSTGELFF. Drawing the rest from reference TRBV13 and TRBJ2-2, the complete variable domain is AAGVIQSPRHLIKEKRETATLKCYPIPRHDTVYWYQQGPGQDPQFLISFYEKMQSDKGSIPDRFSAQQFSDYHSELNMSSLELGDSALYFCASSLRQGSTGELFFGEGSRLTVL.

This chain connects TRBV19 to TRBJ2-2; possibly TRBD1 for D (6 bases). V lost 8 bases and J 0 bases, leaving 10 bases between the germline ends. The length of the CDR3 is 14 residues. Germline CDR1 LNHDA, CDR2 SQIVND (reference sequence). The CDR3 coding sequence is TGTGCCAGTCGGGACACCGCGAACACCGGGGAGCTGTTTTTT. This sequence encodes CASRDTANTGELFF.

The CDR3 sequence: CASSEGTAFGETQYF. The CDR3 DNA reads TGTGCCAGCAGTGAAGGGACAGCATTCGGGGAGACCCAGTACTTC. V is TRBV5-6 and J is TRBJ2-5; 7 nucleotides line up with TRBD1. V trimming: 5 bases; J trimming: 5 bases; junction bases outside the gene matches: 12. CDR3 length: 15 amino acids. Germline assignment: CDR1 SGHDT and CDR2 YYEEEE.

The rearrangement joins TRBV7-2 to TRBJ2-5; D perhaps matches TRBD1 (6 bases). V lost 4 bases and J lost 5, with 20 bases in between. CDR1 is SGHTA, CDR2 FQGNSA, per germline. This CDR3 has 16 amino acids. The CDR3 DNA is TGTGCCAGCAGCTACGGGCCGGGACAAGGCCCGGAGACCCAGTACTTC. It codes for CASSYGPGQGPETQYF.

The V gene is TRBV19, the J gene TRBJ2-3; TRBD2 matches at 8 bases. CDR3 length equals 17 residues. The J segment lost 0 bases and the V segment lost 4 bases, leaving 9 bases of the junction unmatched. CDR1 is LNHDA, CDR2 SQIVND, per germline (reference sequence). CDR3 in amino acids: CASSSGSGTVSTDTQYF. The CDR3 region has the DNA TGTGCCAGTAGTAGCGGTAGCGGGACCGTTAGCACAGATACGCAGTATTTT.